This T cell receptor beta chain is from a study of T-cell memory formation after mild COVID-19. The TCR alpha and TCR beta cDNA libraries, bearing sample barcodes and UMIs, were generated by 5'RACE using constant-segment primers. TCRdb re-called the 5' RACE reads through MiXCR, storing one row per CDR3 protein. The sample contains 200,000 to 300,000 distinct CDR3 sequences, 9.4% of which appear only once. Trimming stripped 5 bases from V and 2 bases from J, with 13 bases between. The CDR3 length is 15 residues. The sequenced sample was PBMCs or a T cell subset sorted from them (not recorded which). The chain is built from TRBV12-3 or TRBV12-4 and TRBJ2-1, with no clear D. The TCR comes from a man aged 18 to 30 who had mild COVID-19 (a few samples of this study predate the infection). Cell type and time point are not known. In nucleotides, the CDR3 is TGTGCCAGCAGTGTGACCGGGCATGCCTACAATGAGCAGTTCTTC. Translation: CASSVTGHAYNEQFF.